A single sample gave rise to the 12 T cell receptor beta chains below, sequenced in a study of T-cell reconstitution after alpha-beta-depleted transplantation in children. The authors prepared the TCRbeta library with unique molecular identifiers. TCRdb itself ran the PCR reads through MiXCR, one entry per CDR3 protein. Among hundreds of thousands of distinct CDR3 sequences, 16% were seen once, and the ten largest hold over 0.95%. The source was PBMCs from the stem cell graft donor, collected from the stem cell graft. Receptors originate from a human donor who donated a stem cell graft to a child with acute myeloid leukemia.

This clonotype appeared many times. CDR3 nucleotide sequence: TGCAGCGTTGAAAAGGCTCGGGAACTACCAAGCTCTGGGGCCAACGTCCTGACTTTC. Amino acid sequence: CSVEKARELPSSGANVLTF. The chain carries TRBV29-1 and TRBJ2-6, with D possibly being TRBD2 (5 bases). CDR3 size: 19 residues. The V and J ends lost 2 bases and 0 bases respectively, with 20 bases between them. Germline loops: CDR1 SQVTM, CDR2 ANQGSEA. The full variable domain, in which reference TRBV29-1 and TRBJ2-6 provide the parts outside the CDR3, is SAVISQKPSRDICQRGTSLTIQCQVDSQVTMMFWYRQQPGQSLTLIATANQGSEATYESGFVIDKFPISRPNLTFSTLTVSNMSPEDSSIYLCSVEKARELPSSGANVLTFGAGSRLTVL.

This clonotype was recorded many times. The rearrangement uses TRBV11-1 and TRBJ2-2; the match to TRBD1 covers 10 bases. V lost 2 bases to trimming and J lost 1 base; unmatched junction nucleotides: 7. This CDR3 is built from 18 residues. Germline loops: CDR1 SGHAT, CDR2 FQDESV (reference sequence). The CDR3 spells CASSLPRDRGRNTGELFF. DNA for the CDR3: TGTGCCAGCAGCTTACCCCGGGACAGGGGTCGGAACACCGGGGAGCTGTTTTTT.

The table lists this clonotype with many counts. The chain's CDR3 is CASSPGTDSSYEQYF. The CDR3, as DNA: TGTGCCAGCAGCCCAGGGACAGACTCATCCTACGAGCAGTACTTC. The V and J genes are TRBV7-7 and TRBJ2-7; TRBD1 matches at 7 bases. J lost 1 base, V lost 5 bases, and 8 bases had no gene match. Germline V gives CDR1 SSHAT, CDR2 FNYEAQ (reference sequence). The CDR3 totals 15 residues. The full variable domain, with the rest looked up from reference TRBV7-7 and TRBJ2-7, is GAGVSQSPRYKVTKRGQDVTLRCDPISSHATLYWYQQALGQGPEFLTYFNYEAQPDKSGLPSDRFSAERPEGSISTLTIQRTEQRDSAMYRCASSPGTDSSYEQYFGPGTRLTVT.

The CDR3 DNA follows: TGTGCCAGCAGCGTTTACGGGCGGGGCACAGATACGCAGTATTTT. The encoded protein is CASSVYGRGTDTQYF. This sequence joins TRBV9 and TRBJ2-3, with D tentatively TRBD2 (5 bases). V lost 2 bases, J lost 1 base, and 11 bases lay in between. Germline CDR1 is SGDLS and CDR2 is YYNGEE. The CDR3 is 15 amino acids.

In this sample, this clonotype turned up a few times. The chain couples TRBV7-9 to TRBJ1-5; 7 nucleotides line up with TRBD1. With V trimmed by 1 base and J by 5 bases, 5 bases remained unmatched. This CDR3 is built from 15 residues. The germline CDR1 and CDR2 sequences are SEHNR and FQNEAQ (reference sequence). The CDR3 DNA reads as TGTGCCAGCAGCTTAGGTGACAGGGACCATCAGCCCCAGCATTTT. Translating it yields CASSLGDRDHQPQHF. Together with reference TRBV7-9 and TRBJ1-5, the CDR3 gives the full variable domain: DTGVSQNPRHKITKRGQNVTFRCDPISEHNRLYWYRQTLGQGPEFLTYFQNEAQLEKSRLLSDRFSAERPKGSFSTLEIQRTEQGDSAMYLCASSLGDRDHQPQHFGDGTRLSIL.

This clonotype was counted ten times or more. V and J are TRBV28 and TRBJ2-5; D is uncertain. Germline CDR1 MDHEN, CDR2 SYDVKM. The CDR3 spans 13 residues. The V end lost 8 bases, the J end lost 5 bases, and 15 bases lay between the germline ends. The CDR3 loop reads CASAGRPIETQYF. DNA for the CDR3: TGTGCCAGCGCTGGGCGTCCAATCGAGACCCAGTACTTC.

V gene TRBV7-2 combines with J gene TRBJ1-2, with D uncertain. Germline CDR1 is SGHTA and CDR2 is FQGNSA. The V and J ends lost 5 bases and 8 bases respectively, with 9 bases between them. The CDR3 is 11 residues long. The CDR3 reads CASSPSAGYTF. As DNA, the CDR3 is TGTGCCAGCAGCCCTTCGGCCGGCTACACCTTC.

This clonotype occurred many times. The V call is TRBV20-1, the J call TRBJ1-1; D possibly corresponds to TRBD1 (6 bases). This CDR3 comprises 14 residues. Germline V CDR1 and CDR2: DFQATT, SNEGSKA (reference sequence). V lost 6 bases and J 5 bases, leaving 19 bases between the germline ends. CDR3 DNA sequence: TGCAGTGCCTCAGGGGACCCGAGTCGGACTGAAGCTTTCTTT. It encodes CSASGDPSRTEAFF.

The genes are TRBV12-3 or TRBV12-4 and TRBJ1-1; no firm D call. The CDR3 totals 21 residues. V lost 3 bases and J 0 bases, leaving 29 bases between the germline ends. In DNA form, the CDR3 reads TGTGCCAGCAGTTTTATCGAGGTAATGGGTGGCCGCCCGCTAATGAACACTGAAGCTTTCTTT. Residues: CASSFIEVMGGRPLMNTEAFF.

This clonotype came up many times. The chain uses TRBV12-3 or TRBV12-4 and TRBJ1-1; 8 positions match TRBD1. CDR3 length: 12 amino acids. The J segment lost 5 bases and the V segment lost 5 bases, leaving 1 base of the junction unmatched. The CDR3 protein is CASSDRGTEAFF. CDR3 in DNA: TGTGCCAGCAGTGACAGGGGAACTGAAGCTTTCTTT.

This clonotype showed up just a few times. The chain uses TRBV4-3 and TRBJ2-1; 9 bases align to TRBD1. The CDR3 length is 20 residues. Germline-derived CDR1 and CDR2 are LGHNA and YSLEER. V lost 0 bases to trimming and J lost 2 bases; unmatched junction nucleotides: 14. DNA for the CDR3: TGCGCCAGCAGCCAAGATGTGAACAGGGGGCAGTCCTTAACCTACAATGAGCAGTTCTTC. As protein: CASSQDVNRGQSLTYNEQFF.

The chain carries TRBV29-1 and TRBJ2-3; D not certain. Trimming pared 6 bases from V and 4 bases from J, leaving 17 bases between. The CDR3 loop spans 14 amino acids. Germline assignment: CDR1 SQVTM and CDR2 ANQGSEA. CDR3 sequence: CSVAYPLTPDTQYF. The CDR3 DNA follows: TGCAGCGTGGCTTACCCGCTAACCCCAGATACGCAGTATTTT.